Listed below are T cell receptor beta chains from one sample, sequenced in a study of T cell repertoires in cytomegalovirus infection. TCRdb reprocessed the reads via MiXCR and lists one record per CDR3 protein. Found here are a few hundred thousand distinct CDR3 sequences, 26% of them singletons; the top ten hold roughly 13%. The sequenced sample consisted of PBMCs. The receptors stem from a human donor in good health (CMV status not recorded). Some clones in this sample may be carry-over from other donors' samples. CDR3s include the opening cysteine and the closing phenylalanine or tryptophan. The D gene is left open where the match is weak. Some rows have no size entry. The others give once, few or many, or a class for an expanded clone.

j_call: TRBJ2-3; clone_size: .; d_call: .; v_call: TRBV28; cdr3_nt: TGTGCTTCACGGACCAGATTAGATACGCAGTATTTT; cdr3_aa: CASRTRLDTQYF
j_call: TRBJ1-4; clone_size: many; d_call: .; v_call: TRBV11-2; cdr3_nt: TGTGCCAGCAGCCTATCGGGTCGTGAGGGGACGAGGGGTTTT; cdr3_aa: CASSLSGREGTRGF
j_call: TRBJ2-7; clone_size: many; d_call: .; v_call: TRBV12-3/TRBV12-4; cdr3_nt: TGTGCCAGCAGTTTTTCCGCTTACTCCTACGAGCAGTACTTC; cdr3_aa: CASSFSAYSYEQYF
j_call: TRBJ1-1; clone_size: .; d_call: TRBD1; v_call: TRBV7-8; cdr3_nt: TGTGCCAGCAGCTTTTTCTCACCCTACTATGACAGGGGGCGGAACACTGAAGCTTTCTTT; cdr3_aa: CASSFFSPYYDRGRNTEAFF
j_call: TRBJ2-2; clone_size: once; d_call: TRBD1; v_call: TRBV11-2; cdr3_nt: TGTGCCAGCCCCGCGGACAGGGGGCGTAGGACCGGGGAGCTGTTTTTT; cdr3_aa: CASPADRGRRTGELFF
j_call: TRBJ1-1; clone_size: few; d_call: .; v_call: TRBV5-1; cdr3_nt: TGCGCCAGCAGCCCCACAACGAACACTGAAGCTTTCTTT; cdr3_aa: CASSPTTNTEAFF
j_call: TRBJ1-1; clone_size: .; d_call: .; v_call: TRBV2; cdr3_nt: TGTGCCAGCAGTACGGCCACTGAAGCTTTCTTT; cdr3_aa: CASSTATEAFF
j_call: TRBJ1-1; clone_size: .; d_call: .; v_call: TRBV19; cdr3_nt: TGTGCCAGTAGTATCCTTCGGGGAACTGAAGCTTTCTTT; cdr3_aa: CASSILRGTEAFF
j_call: TRBJ1-2; clone_size: few; d_call: .; v_call: TRBV7-2; cdr3_nt: TGTGCCAGCAGCTTAGACAGGTCCTACTATGGCTACACCTTC; cdr3_aa: CASSLDRSYYGYTF
j_call: TRBJ2-5; clone_size: few; d_call: .; v_call: TRBV28; cdr3_nt: TGTGCCAGCAGTTTATTGACGCCTACCGCGGCCGAAGAGACCCAGTACTTC; cdr3_aa: CASSLLTPTAAEETQYF
j_call: TRBJ1-2; clone_size: .; d_call: .; v_call: TRBV12-3/TRBV12-4; cdr3_nt: TGTGCCAGCAGTTTTGGATCTTCTAACTATGGCTACACCTTC; cdr3_aa: CASSFGSSNYGYTF
j_call: TRBJ1-2; clone_size: .; d_call: .; v_call: TRBV28; cdr3_nt: TGTGCCAGCAATCGCGGCTTGGGAGACGGCTATGGCTACACCTTC; cdr3_aa: CASNRGLGDGYGYTF
j_call: TRBJ2-2; clone_size: many; d_call: .; v_call: TRBV7-8; cdr3_nt: TGTGCCAGCAGCTTAGCGGGGAGAGGGGCGGCCGGGGAGCTGTTTTTT; cdr3_aa: CASSLAGRGAAGELFF
j_call: TRBJ2-3; clone_size: many; d_call: .; v_call: TRBV7-2; cdr3_nt: TGTGCCAGCAGCCCGGGACTTTATCGCACAGATACGCAGTATTTT; cdr3_aa: CASSPGLYRTDTQYF
j_call: TRBJ2-3; clone_size: .; d_call: TRBD2; v_call: TRBV19; cdr3_nt: TGTGCCAGTAGTATCGGACTAGCGGACATCACAGATACGCAGTATTTT; cdr3_aa: CASSIGLADITDTQYF
j_call: TRBJ2-7; clone_size: few; d_call: TRBD2; v_call: TRBV4-3; cdr3_nt: TGCGCCAGCAGCCAAGGAATGTCTACTAGCGGGAGCTACGAGCAGTACTTC; cdr3_aa: CASSQGMSTSGSYEQYF
j_call: TRBJ1-3; clone_size: many; d_call: .; v_call: TRBV24-1; cdr3_nt: TGTGCCACCAGTGGTGAAGAGGAGAACAGCTCTGGAAACACCATATATTTT; cdr3_aa: CATSGEEENSSGNTIYF
j_call: TRBJ1-2; clone_size: .; d_call: .; v_call: TRBV24-1; cdr3_nt: TGTGCCACCAGTGATTCAACAACGGTATATGGCTACACCTTC; cdr3_aa: CATSDSTTVYGYTF
j_call: TRBJ1-1; clone_size: .; d_call: .; v_call: TRBV15; cdr3_nt: TGTGCCACCAGCAGTCACAGGATGAACACTGAAGCTTTCTTT; cdr3_aa: CATSSHRMNTEAFF
j_call: TRBJ2-7; clone_size: many; d_call: .; v_call: TRBV12-3/TRBV12-4; cdr3_nt: TGTGCCAGCAGTCAGAGCAGGGGACCCTACGAGCAGTACTTC; cdr3_aa: CASSQSRGPYEQYF